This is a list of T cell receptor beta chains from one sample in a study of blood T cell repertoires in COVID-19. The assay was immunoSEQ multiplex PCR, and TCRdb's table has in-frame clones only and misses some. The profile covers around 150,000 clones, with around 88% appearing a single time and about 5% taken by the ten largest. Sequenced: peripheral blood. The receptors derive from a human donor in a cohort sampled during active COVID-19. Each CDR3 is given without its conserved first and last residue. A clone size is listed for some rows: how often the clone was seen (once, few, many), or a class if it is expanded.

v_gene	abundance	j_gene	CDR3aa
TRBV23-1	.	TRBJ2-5	ASSQWSTGFPETQY
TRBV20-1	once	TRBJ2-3	SASSGGQY
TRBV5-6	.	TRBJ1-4	ASSFGTVNEKLF
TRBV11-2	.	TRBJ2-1	ASSLVSSGTYNEQF
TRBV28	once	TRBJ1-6	ASSFRGFNSPLH
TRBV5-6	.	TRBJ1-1	ASSSDRGSTEAF
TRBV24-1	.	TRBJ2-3	ATGQGTDTQY
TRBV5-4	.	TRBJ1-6	ASSSDSQPLH
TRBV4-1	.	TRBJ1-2	ASSQSRGQGRYGYT
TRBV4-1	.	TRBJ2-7	ASSQYRDTYEQY
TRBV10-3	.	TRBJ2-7	AISERAYEQY
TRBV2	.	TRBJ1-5	ASSEAGQPQH
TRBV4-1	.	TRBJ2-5	ASSQGLGEQETQY
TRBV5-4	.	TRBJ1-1	ASSLYRGPTEAF
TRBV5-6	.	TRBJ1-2	ASSPGRGADGYT
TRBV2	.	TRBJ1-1	ASSEGGTVRPAPEAF
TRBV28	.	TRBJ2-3	ASGHSTDTQY
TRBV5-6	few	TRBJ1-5	ASSLETGVVNQPQH
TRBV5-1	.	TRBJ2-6	ASSSAGSGANVLT
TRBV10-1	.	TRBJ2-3	ASSESAGGVWDTQY
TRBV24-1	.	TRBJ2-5	ATSARGGETQY
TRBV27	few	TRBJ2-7	ASSLEVSSYEQY
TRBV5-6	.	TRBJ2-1	ASSSGQGIPYNEQF
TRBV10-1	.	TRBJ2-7	ASSEGLAGQY
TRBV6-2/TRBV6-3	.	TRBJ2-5	ASSYSPLSRRTGPQETQY